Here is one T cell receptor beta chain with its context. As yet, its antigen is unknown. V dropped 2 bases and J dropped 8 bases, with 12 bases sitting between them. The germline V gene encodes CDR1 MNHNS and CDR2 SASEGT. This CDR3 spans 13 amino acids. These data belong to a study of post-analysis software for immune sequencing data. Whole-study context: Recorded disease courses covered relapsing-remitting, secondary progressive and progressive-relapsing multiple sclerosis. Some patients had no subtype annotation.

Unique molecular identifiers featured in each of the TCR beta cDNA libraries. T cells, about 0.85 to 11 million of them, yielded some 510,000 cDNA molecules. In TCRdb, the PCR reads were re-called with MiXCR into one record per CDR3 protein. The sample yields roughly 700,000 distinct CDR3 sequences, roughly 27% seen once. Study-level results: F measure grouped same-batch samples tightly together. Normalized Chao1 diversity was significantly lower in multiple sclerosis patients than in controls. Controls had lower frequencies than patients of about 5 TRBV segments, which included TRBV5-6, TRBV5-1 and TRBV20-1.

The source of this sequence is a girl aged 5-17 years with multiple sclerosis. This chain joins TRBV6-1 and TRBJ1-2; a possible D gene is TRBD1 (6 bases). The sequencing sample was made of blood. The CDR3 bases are TGTGCCAGCAGTGAATTTACAGGGTACGGCTACACCTTC. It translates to CASSEFTGYGYTF.